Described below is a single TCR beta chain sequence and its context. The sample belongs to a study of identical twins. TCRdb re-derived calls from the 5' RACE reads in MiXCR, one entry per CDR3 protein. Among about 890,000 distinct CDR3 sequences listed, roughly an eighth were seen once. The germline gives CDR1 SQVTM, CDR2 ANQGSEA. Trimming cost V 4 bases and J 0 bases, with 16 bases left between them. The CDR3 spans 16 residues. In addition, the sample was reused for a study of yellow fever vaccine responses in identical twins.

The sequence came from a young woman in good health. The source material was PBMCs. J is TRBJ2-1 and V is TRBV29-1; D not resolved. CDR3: CSVGPPNGRSYNEQFF. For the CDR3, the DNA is TGCAGCGTTGGACCCCCCAACGGGCGCTCCTACAATGAGCAGTTCTTC.